The present entry profiles one T cell receptor beta chain with its context. Antigen: not known. Sequencing templates came from extracted RNA that was reverse transcribed into cDNA. Some clones are missing from TCRdb's copy, which holds only in-frame ones; the method was immunoSEQ multiplex PCR. The sample records 100,000 to 130,000 clones, about 83% being singletons. The sample's treatment: oral pan-JAK inhibitor, 5-10 mg twice daily. The study team obtained lesional scalp punch biopsies and peripheral blood from alopecia areata patients. This record belongs to a study of CD8+ T cells in alopecia areata. The study, taken as a whole, reports: Alphabeta T cells residing in normal skin are also sequenced in scalp samples. Among the top 100, expanded CD8+ clones were significantly decreased by tofacitinib, as was scalp clonality. Normal scalp had lower clonality than lesional scalp, with alopecia totalis/universalis lesions showing this most strongly.

Per germline, CDR1 MNHEY and CDR2 SMNVEV (reference sequence). The CDR3 is 16 residues long. Trimming pared 0 bases from V and 5 bases from J, leaving 16 bases between. The rearrangement uses TRBV27 and TRBJ1-1; D ambiguous. The source is a human donor with alopecia areata. The starting material was CD8+ T cells sorted from blood, obtained at week 24, from a patient treated with tofacitinib. The chain's CDR3 is CASSLSGEPGRTEAFF. CDR3 nucleotide sequence: TGTGCCAGCAGTTTATCTGGCGAGCCGGGAAGGACTGAAGCTTTCTTT.